The 18 T cell receptor beta chains listed next were all sequenced from one sample in a study of lymphopenia after photon versus proton radiotherapy. Libraries were prepared by immunoSEQ multiplex PCR; TCRdb keeps only in-frame clonotypes and omits some of them. The sample has 15,000 to 20,000 clones, about nine tenths seen once. The sample was peripheral blood, taken from a patient treated with proton-based radiotherapy. Every receptor here comes from a man between 65 and 85 years old with pancreatic cancer.

The V gene is TRBV11-3, the J gene TRBJ2-7; no reliable D call. The CDR3 is 15 residues long. V dropped 6 bases and J dropped 3 bases, with 18 bases sitting between them. Per germline, CDR1 SGHNT and CDR2 YENEEA. This chain's CDR3 is CASRRASQSRYEQYF. DNA for the CDR3: TGTGCCAGCAGACGGGCCAGTCAGTCCCGCTACGAGCAGTACTTC.

V gene TRBV10-3 combines with J gene TRBJ1-5, with 8 bases fitting TRBD1. V was clipped by 5 bases and J by 2 bases; unmatched bases: 5. In germline, CDR1 is ENHRY, CDR2 SYGVKD. The CDR3 spans 15 residues. The CDR3 loop reads CAISPDRGGNQPQHF. The CDR3 DNA sequence: TGTGCCATCAGTCCAGACAGGGGCGGCAATCAGCCCCAGCATTTT.

The J gene is TRBJ2-3, the V gene TRBV6-1, with a tentative D call TRBD2 (6 bases). Trimming took off 2 bases at V and 4 bases at J, with 10 bases between the two ends. The CDR3 spans 14 residues. The germline V gene has CDR1 MNHNS and CDR2 SASEGT. The chain's CDR3 is CASSEPTSPDTQYF. DNA of the CDR3: TGTGCCAGCAGTGAACCTACTAGCCCAGATACGCAGTATTTT.

The genes are TRBV28 and TRBJ2-5, with 12 bases that match TRBD2. The length of the CDR3 is 15 residues. Trimming at V came to 4 bases and at J to 2 bases, leaving 2 bases not matched to a gene. The germline V gene has CDR1 MDHEN and CDR2 SYDVKM. CDR3 in amino acids: CASSWTSGDQETQYF. The CDR3 bases are TGTGCCAGCAGTTGGACTAGCGGGGATCAAGAGACCCAGTACTTC.

This clone was detected once. DNA for the CDR3: TGTGCCAGCAGCTTTCCGTCCGCAACTAATGAAAAACTGTTTTTT. Encoded protein: CASSFPSATNEKLFF. The chain has TRBV7-9 and TRBJ1-4; no definite D call. CDR3 length: 15 residues. V was cut by 3 bases and J by 0 bases, with 8 bases left in between. Germline V gene data show CDR1 as SEHNR and CDR2 as FQNEAQ (reference sequence). The full variable domain, rest sourced from reference TRBV7-9 and TRBJ1-4, is DTGVSQNPRHKITKRGQNVTFRCDPISEHNRLYWYRQTLGQGPEFLTYFQNEAQLEKSRLLSDRFSAERPKGSFSTLEIQRTEQGDSAMYLCASSFPSATNEKLFFGSGTQLSVL.

The rearrangement joins TRBV19 to TRBJ1-2; the D is unclear. Germline assignment: CDR1 LNHDA and CDR2 SQIVND (reference sequence). Trimming removed 0 bases from V and 5 bases from J, with 7 bases in between. The CDR3 is 13 residues long. The CDR3: CASSIENSYGYTF. CDR3 coding DNA: TGTGCCAGTAGTATAGAGAATAGTTATGGCTACACCTTC.

This sequence joins TRBV9 and TRBJ1-2; 9 bases line up with TRBD1. The germline CDR1 and CDR2 sequences are SGDLS and YYNGEE. This CDR3 contains 15 residues. The V and J ends lost 0 bases and 7 bases, in that order; junction bases with no gene match: 7. Here the CDR3 DNA reads TGTGCCAGCAGCGTAGATGGGACAGGGCTCGGTGGCTACACCTTC. Protein: CASSVDGTGLGGYTF.

This chain links TRBV2 with TRBJ1-4; the match to TRBD1 covers 8 bases. With V trimmed by 8 bases and J by 0 bases, 5 bases remained unmatched. Looked up from germline, CDR1 is SNHLY and CDR2 is FYNNEI. CDR3 size: 15 residues. The CDR3 sequence: CASRGTGATNEKLFF. CDR3 bases: TGTGCCAGCCGAGGGACAGGTGCAACTAATGAAAAACTGTTTTTT.

The chain recombines TRBV2 with TRBJ2-3; 7 bases agree with TRBD2. CDR1 is SNHLY and CDR2 is FYNNEI in the germline V gene. The CDR3 covers 13 residues. Unmatched junction bases numbered 5, after V lost 5 bases and J lost 6 bases. The CDR3 coding sequence is TGTGCCAGCAGTACGACTAGCTCTGATACGCAGTATTTT. It encodes CASSTTSSDTQYF.

The V and J genes are TRBV29-1 and TRBJ1-2, with 11 nucleotides matching TRBD1. CDR1 SQVTM and CDR2 ANQGSEA come from the germline V gene. V lost 6 bases to trimming and J lost 0 bases; unmatched junction nucleotides: 3. CDR3 length equals 14 residues. CDR3 loop: CSVGDRGANYGYTF. The CDR3 coding sequence is TGCAGCGTGGGGGACAGGGGGGCTAACTATGGCTACACCTTC.

This chain connects TRBV9 to TRBJ1-1, with D maybe TRBD1 (5 bases). The germline V gene encodes CDR1 SGDLS and CDR2 YYNGEE. The length of the CDR3 is 15 residues. V was shortened by 0 bases and J by 7 bases, with 16 bases between the two germline ends. CDR3: CASSVAGLLEGEAFF. For the CDR3, the DNA is TGTGCCAGCAGCGTAGCAGGGCTCTTGGAGGGTGAAGCTTTCTTT.

This chain uses TRBV29-1 with TRBJ2-7; tentative D call: TRBD2 (7 bases). The CDR3 is 16 amino acids. Germline CDR1 SQVTM, CDR2 ANQGSEA. Between the trimmed V and J ends, which lost 0 bases and 0 bases, there was a span of 15 bases. CDR3 protein: CSVEEWEGGASYEQYF. The CDR3 nucleotides read TGCAGCGTTGAAGAATGGGAAGGGGGGGCCTCCTACGAGCAGTACTTC.

This chain uses TRBV2 with TRBJ2-1, with no clear D. V gave up 4 bases and J gave up 0 bases, with 10 bases separating them. The CDR3 extends over 15 amino acids. CDR1 and CDR2 from the germline V gene are SNHLY and FYNNEI. The CDR3 loop is CASSAAVSSYNEQFF. The CDR3 nucleotides read TGTGCCAGCAGTGCGGCGGTGAGCTCCTACAATGAGCAGTTCTTC.

This chain connects TRBV19 to TRBJ2-5, with a weak D call TRBD1 (5 bases). The DNA end lines up better with TRBJ2-7; the J call may be wrong. Per germline, CDR1 LNHDA and CDR2 SQIVND (reference sequence). The CDR3 totals 13 residues. CDR3 sequence reads: CASSKKGAYEQYF. The CDR3 DNA is TGTGCCAGTAGTAAAAAAGGGGCCTACGAGCAGTACTTC.

This chain links TRBV2 with TRBJ2-1; 11 bases are shared with TRBD2. Germline V lookup: CDR1 SNHLY, CDR2 FYNNEI. The V segment lost 6 bases and the J segment 6 bases; nucleotides outside the gene matches: 4. CDR3 length: 14 residues. This CDR3 is CASSVAGGPNEQFF. DNA for the CDR3: TGTGCCAGCAGCGTAGCGGGAGGGCCCAATGAGCAGTTCTTC.

The chain recombines TRBV5-1 with TRBJ2-5, with D possibly TRBD2 on 6 matching bases. Germline assignment: CDR1 SGHRS and CDR2 YFSETQ. Trimming cost V 4 bases and J 2 bases, with 18 bases left between them. The CDR3 extends over 16 amino acids. The CDR3 loop is CASSPVRAGRQETQYF. DNA for the CDR3: TGCGCCAGCAGCCCGGTTAGAGCGGGTCGACAAGAGACCCAGTACTTC.

On this clone itself: In the same sample, other DNA sequences code for this CDR3. The chain joins TRBV7-6 to TRBJ1-1; no firm D call. The V gene's germline CDR1 is SGHVS and CDR2 FNYEAQ. The length of the CDR3 is 12 residues. Trimming removed 4 bases from V and 5 bases from J, with 8 bases in between. As DNA, the CDR3 is TGTGCCAGCAGCTCTGGAAGAACTGAAGCTTTCTTT. Amino acid sequence: CASSSGRTEAFF. Using reference TRBV7-6 and TRBJ1-1 for the parts outside the CDR3, the full variable domain is GAGVSQSPRYKVTKRGQDVALRCDPISGHVSLYWYRQALGQGPEFLTYFNYEAQQDKSGLPNDRFSAERPEGSISTLTIQRTEQRDSAMYRCASSSGRTEAFFGQGTRLTVV.

V and J are TRBV27 and TRBJ1-5, with a tentative D call TRBD1 (6 bases). In germline, CDR1 is MNHEY, CDR2 SMNVEV (reference sequence). V was cut by 3 bases and J by 0 bases, with 9 bases left in between. The CDR3 loop spans 15 amino acids. CDR3 in amino acids: CASSFRGLSNQPQHF. In nucleotides, the CDR3 is TGTGCCAGCAGTTTCAGGGGTCTTAGCAATCAGCCCCAGCATTTT.